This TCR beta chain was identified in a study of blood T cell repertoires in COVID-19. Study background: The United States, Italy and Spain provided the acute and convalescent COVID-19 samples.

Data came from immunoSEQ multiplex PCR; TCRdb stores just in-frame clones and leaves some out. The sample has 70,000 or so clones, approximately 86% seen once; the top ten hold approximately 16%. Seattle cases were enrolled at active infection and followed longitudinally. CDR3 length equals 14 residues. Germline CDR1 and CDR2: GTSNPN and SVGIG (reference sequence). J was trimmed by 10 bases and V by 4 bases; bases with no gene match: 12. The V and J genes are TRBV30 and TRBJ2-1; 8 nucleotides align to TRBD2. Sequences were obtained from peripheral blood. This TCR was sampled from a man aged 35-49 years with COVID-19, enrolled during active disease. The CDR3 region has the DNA TGTGCCTGGACCCAAGCGGGGGCAGCGGAGGAGCAGTTCTTC. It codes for CAWTQAGAAEEQFF.